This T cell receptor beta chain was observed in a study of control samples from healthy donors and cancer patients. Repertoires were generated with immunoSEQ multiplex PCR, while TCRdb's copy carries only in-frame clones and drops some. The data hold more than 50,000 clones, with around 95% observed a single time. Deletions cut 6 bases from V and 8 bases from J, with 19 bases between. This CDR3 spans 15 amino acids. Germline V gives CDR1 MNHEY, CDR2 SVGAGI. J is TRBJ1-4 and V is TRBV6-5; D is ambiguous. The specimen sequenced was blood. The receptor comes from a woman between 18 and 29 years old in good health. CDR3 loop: CASRGWESEIEKLFF. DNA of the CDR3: TGTGCCAGCAGAGGTTGGGAATCAGAAATAGAAAAACTGTTTTTT.